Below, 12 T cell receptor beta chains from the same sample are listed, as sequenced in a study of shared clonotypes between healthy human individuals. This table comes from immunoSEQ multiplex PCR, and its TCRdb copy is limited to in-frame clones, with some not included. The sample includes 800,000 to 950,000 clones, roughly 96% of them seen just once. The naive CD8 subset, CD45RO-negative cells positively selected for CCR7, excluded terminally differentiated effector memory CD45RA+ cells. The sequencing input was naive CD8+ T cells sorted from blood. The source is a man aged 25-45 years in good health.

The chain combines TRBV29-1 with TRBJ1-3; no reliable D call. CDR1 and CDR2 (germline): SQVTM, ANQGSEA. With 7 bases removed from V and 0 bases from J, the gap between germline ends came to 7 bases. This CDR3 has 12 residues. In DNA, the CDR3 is TGCAGCGCTACACTCTCTGGAAACACCATATATTTT. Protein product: CSATLSGNTIYF.

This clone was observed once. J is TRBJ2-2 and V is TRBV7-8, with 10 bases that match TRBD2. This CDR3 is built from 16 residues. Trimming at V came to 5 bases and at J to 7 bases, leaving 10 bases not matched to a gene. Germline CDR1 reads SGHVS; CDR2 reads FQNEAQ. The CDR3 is CASSGQTGTSVGELFF. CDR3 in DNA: TGTGCCAGCAGCGGACAAACCGGGACTAGCGTCGGGGAGCTGTTTTTT.

The CDR3 sequence: CSVVGNKPEQYF. CDR3 sequence (DNA): TGCAGCGTTGTAGGGAACAAGCCCGAGCAGTACTTC. The chain combines TRBV29-1 with TRBJ2-7, with D unclear. The CDR3 is 12 residues long. Germline CDR1 reads SQVTM; CDR2 reads ANQGSEA. Trimming cost V 4 bases and J 6 bases, with 13 bases left between them.

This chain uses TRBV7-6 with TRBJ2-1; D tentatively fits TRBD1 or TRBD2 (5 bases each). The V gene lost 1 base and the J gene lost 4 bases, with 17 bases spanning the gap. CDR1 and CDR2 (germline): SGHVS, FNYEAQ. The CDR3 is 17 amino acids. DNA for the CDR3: TGTGCCAGCAGCTTAGATACCGGGGCCTTTCCTTACAATGAGCAGTTCTTC. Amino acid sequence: CASSLDTGAFPYNEQFF.

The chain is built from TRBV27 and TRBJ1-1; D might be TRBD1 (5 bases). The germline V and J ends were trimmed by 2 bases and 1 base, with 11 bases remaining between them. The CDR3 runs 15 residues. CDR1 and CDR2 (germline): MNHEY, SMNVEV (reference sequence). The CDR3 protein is CASSLGRVGNTEAFF. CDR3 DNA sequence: TGTGCCAGCAGTTTAGGCAGGGTTGGGAACACTGAAGCTTTCTTT.

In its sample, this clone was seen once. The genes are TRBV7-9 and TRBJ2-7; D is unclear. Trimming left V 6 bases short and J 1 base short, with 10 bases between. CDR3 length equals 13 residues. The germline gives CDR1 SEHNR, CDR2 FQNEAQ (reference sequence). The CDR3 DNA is TGTGCCAGCAGTTTTGAGGTATCCTACGAGCAGTACTTC. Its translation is CASSFEVSYEQYF.

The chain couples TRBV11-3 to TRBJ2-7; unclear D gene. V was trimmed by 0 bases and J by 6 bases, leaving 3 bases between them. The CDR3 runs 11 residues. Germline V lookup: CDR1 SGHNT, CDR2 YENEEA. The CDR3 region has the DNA TGTGCCAGCAGCTTAGATCCCGAGCAGTACTTC. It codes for CASSLDPEQYF.

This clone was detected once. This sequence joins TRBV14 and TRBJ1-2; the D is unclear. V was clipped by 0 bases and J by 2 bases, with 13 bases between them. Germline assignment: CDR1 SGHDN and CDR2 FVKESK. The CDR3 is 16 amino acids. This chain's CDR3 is CASSQDFAGANYGYTF. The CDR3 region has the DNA TGTGCCAGCAGCCAAGATTTTGCAGGAGCAAACTATGGCTACACCTTC.

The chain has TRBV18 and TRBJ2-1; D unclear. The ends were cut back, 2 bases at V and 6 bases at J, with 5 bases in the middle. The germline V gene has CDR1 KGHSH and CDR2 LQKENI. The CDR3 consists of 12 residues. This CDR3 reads CASSPSVNEQFF. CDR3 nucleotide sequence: TGTGCCAGCTCACCATCCGTCAATGAGCAGTTCTTC.

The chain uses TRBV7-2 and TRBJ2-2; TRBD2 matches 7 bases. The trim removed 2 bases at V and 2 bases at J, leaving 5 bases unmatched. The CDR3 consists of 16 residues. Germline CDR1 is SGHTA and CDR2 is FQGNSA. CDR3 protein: CASSLSGLRNTGELFF. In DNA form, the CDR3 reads TGTGCCAGCAGCTTATCGGGACTACGTAACACCGGGGAGCTGTTTTTT.

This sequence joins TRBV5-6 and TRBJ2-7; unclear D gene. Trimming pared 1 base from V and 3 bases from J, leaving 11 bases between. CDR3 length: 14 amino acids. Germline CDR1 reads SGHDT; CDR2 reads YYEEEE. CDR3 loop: CASSLKHRNYEQYF. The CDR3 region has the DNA TGTGCCAGCAGCTTGAAGCACAGAAACTACGAGCAGTACTTC.

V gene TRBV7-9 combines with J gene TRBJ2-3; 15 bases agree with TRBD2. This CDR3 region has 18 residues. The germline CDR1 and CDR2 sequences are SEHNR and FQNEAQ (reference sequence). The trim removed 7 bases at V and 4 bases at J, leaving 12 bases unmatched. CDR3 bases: TGTGCCAGCAACCCCCCGGGACTAGCGGGAGGCCAGCCAGATACGCAGTATTTT. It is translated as CASNPPGLAGGQPDTQYF.